A selection of T cell receptor beta chains follows, all from one sample in a study of Ad26.COV2.S vaccination and SARS-CoV-2 variants. The data were produced by immunoSEQ multiplex PCR, yet TCRdb's version contains in-frame clones alone and is incomplete. This sample has about 680,000 clones; roughly 90% occur once, and the top ten carry approximately 1.5%. Source: peripheral blood, taken in a trial of Ad26.COV2.S vaccine versus placebo. These receptors all come from a person between 18 and 65 years old who received the Ad26.COV2.S COVID-19 vaccine or a placebo. Each CDR3 is given with its conserved first and last residue. The D gene is left open where the match is weak. Clone size is not always given. Where it is, it says once, few, many or a class for expanded clones.

.	TRBJ2-7	few	TRBV29-1	CSGSEGDYEQYF	TGCAGCGGTTCGGAAGGTGACTACGAGCAGTACTTC
.	TRBJ2-1	.	TRBV14	CASSLINGQEQFF	TGTGCCAGCAGCCTCATAAATGGGCAGGAGCAGTTCTTC
TRBD2	TRBJ2-7	.	TRBV10-1	CASSEPTSGTSYEQYF	TGCGCCAGCAGTGAGCCGACTAGCGGGACCTCCTACGAGCAGTACTTC
.	TRBJ2-7	.	TRBV6-5	CASSPDSLYEQYF	TGTGCCAGCAGCCCGGACAGTCTCTACGAGCAGTACTTC
.	TRBJ1-5	.	TRBV3-1/TRBV3-2	CASSQAPNQPQHF	TGTGCCAGCAGCCAAGCCCCCAATCAGCCCCAGCATTTT
.	TRBJ2-7	.	TRBV3-1/TRBV3-2	CASSRGGWMPYEQYF	TGTGCCAGCAGCCGGGGAGGCTGGATGCCCTACGAGCAGTACTTC
TRBD1	TRBJ2-7	.	TRBV6-2/TRBV6-3	CASSYRDRVSEQYF	TGTGCCAGCAGTTACAGGGACAGGGTCTCTGAGCAGTACTTC
.	TRBJ2-7	.	TRBV6-5	CASSSAGAGVSYEQYF	TGTGCCAGCAGTTCCGCCGGGGCAGGGGTCTCCTACGAGCAGTACTTC
.	TRBJ1-1	once	TRBV18	CASSPQGQPMNTEAFF	TGTGCCAGCTCACCACAAGGACAGCCTATGAACACTGAAGCTTTCTTT
TRBD1	TRBJ1-3	.	TRBV10-1	CASSGDSRLGNTIYF	TGCGCCAGCAGCGGGGACAGCCGGCTTGGAAACACCATATATTTT
.	TRBJ2-5	.	TRBV10-3	CAISVRQEETQYF	TGTGCCATCAGTGTGAGACAAGAAGAGACCCAGTACTTC
.	TRBJ2-5	.	TRBV24-1	CATSDRDFNQETQYF	TGTGCCACCAGTGACCGGGACTTTAACCAAGAGACCCAGTACTTC
.	TRBJ1-1	.	TRBV7-9	CASSLAELSAAFF	TGTGCCAGCAGCTTAGCAGAGCTAAGTGCAGCTTTCTTT
TRBD1	TRBJ1-5	few	TRBV6-1	CASSEETGVQPQHF	TGTGCCAGCAGTGAAGAGACAGGGGTTCAGCCCCAGCATTTT
.	TRBJ2-7	.	TRBV19	CASSSPPTGSLYEQYF	TGTGCCAGTAGTTCACCCCCGACAGGCAGCCTCTACGAGCAGTACTTC
.	TRBJ2-6	.	TRBV7-2	CASSLVWSSGANVLTF	TGTGCCAGCAGCTTAGTTTGGAGCTCTGGGGCCAACGTCCTGACTTTC
TRBD1	TRBJ2-7	.	TRBV5-6	CASSQDRHFYEQYF	TGTGCCAGCAGCCAGGACAGGCACTTCTACGAGCAGTACTTC
.	TRBJ1-5	.	TRBV2	CASSETALGPQHF	TGTGCCAGCAGTGAAACGGCTCTGGGGCCCCAGCATTTT
.	TRBJ1-2	.	TRBV7-8	CASSPGGGVFSGYTF	TGTGCCAGCAGCCCCGGGGGGGGTGTTTTTTCTGGCTACACCTTC
.	TRBJ2-5	.	TRBV7-3	CASSPSGAEETQYF	TGTGCCAGCAGTCCCTCGGGGGCAGAGGAGACCCAGTACTTC
TRBD2	TRBJ2-7	.	TRBV6-1	CASSDLGGLYEQYF	TGTGCCAGCAGTGATCTGGGAGGGCTCTACGAGCAGTACTTC
.	TRBJ2-3	.	TRBV4-2	CASSQGNSGTTDTQYF	TGTGCCAGCAGCCAAGGGAATAGCGGTACCACAGATACGCAGTATTTT
.	TRBJ2-2	.	TRBV20-1	CSGGIPGELFF	TGCAGTGGCGGCATCCCCGGGGAGCTGTTTTTT
TRBD2	TRBJ2-7	.	TRBV7-9	CASSPSGGPSYEQYF	TGTGCCAGCAGCCCCAGCGGGGGCCCGTCCTACGAGCAGTACTTC
.	TRBJ1-5	.	TRBV19	CASSSVVVQPQHF	TGTGCCAGTAGTTCCGTAGTGGTCCAGCCCCAGCATTTT
TRBD1	TRBJ1-2	.	TRBV11-2	CASSEGQGKGYTF	TGTGCCAGCAGCGAGGGACAGGGTAAAGGCTACACCTTC
TRBD2	TRBJ2-1	once	TRBV3-1/TRBV3-2	CASSFLGLAVYNEQFF	TGTGCCAGCAGCTTTCTCGGACTAGCGGTCTACAATGAGCAGTTCTTC
.	TRBJ1-2	.	TRBV18	CASSPEGSYGYTF	TGTGCCAGCTCACCCGAGGGGTCCTATGGCTACACCTTC
.	TRBJ2-5	.	TRBV3-1/TRBV3-2	CASSQGAGEGYQETQYF	TGTGCCAGCAGCCAAGGTGCAGGCGAGGGGTACCAAGAGACCCAGTACTTC
.	TRBJ2-2	.	TRBV24-1	CATSDAWEAGELFF	TGTGCCACCAGTGATGCCTGGGAGGCCGGGGAGCTGTTTTTT
.	TRBJ2-1	.	TRBV15	CATSRDLQDNEQFF	TGTGCCACCAGCAGAGATCTCCAGGACAATGAGCAGTTCTTC
.	TRBJ1-4	.	TRBV30	CAWSVRSATNEKLFF	TGTGCCTGGAGTGTACGCAGTGCAACTAATGAAAAACTGTTTTTT
.	TRBJ1-4	.	TRBV29-1	CSVGDEKLFF	TGCAGCGTTGGGGACGAAAAACTGTTTTTT
TRBD2	TRBJ2-7	once	TRBV11-1	CASSLDVTSGYEQYF	TGTGCCAGCAGCTTAGATGTGACTAGCGGCTACGAGCAGTACTTC
.	TRBJ1-4	once	TRBV27	CASSLWGGRGEKLFF	TGTGCCAGCAGTTTATGGGGTGGACGAGGCGAAAAACTGTTTTTT
TRBD2	TRBJ2-3	.	TRBV13	CASSPSGRAGDTQYF	TGTGCCAGCAGCCCCAGCGGGAGGGCAGGAGATACGCAGTATTTT
.	TRBJ2-3	.	TRBV4-3	CASSRGVSLSTDTQYF	TGCGCCAGCAGCCGCGGAGTCTCGTTGAGCACAGATACGCAGTATTTT
TRBD1	TRBJ2-7	few	TRBV3-1/TRBV3-2	CASSQGVRGHEQYF	TGTGCCAGCAGCCAAGGGGTCAGGGGGCATGAGCAGTACTTC
.	TRBJ2-7	many	TRBV6-5	CASSLLQGREQYF	TGTGCCAGCAGTTTATTGCAGGGGAGGGAGCAGTACTTC
.	TRBJ1-4	.	TRBV7-2	CASSYDRNEKLFF	TGTGCCAGCAGCTACGACAGGAATGAAAAACTGTTTTTT
TRBD1	TRBJ2-5	.	TRBV12-3/TRBV12-4	CASKDRALETQYF	TGTGCCAGCAAGGACAGGGCGTTAGAGACCCAGTACTTC